These 6 T cell receptor beta chains share one sample of origin, sequenced in a study of blood T cell repertoires in COVID-19. The table came from immunoSEQ multiplex PCR; TCRdb's copy has only in-frame clones and leaves some out. The table shows hundreds of thousands of clones, with 85% to 90% occurring only once. The sequencing input was PBMCs or T cells enriched from blood (not recorded which). These receptors came from a woman between 25 and 40 years old with acute COVID-19.

The chain combines TRBV12-3 or TRBV12-4 with TRBJ2-5, with TRBD2 matching 7 bases. The V and J ends lost 4 bases and 2 bases, in that order; junction bases with no gene match: 1. CDR3 size: 13 residues. DNA for the CDR3: TGTGCCAGCAGTTCGGGACTACAAGAGACCCAGTACTTC. It specifies CASSSGLQETQYF.

V and J are TRBV28 and TRBJ2-1; weak D call: TRBD2 (6 bases). The CDR3 has 14 amino acids. Trimming removed 4 bases from V and 2 bases from J, with 9 bases in between. Germline CDR1 reads MDHEN; CDR2 reads SYDVKM. CDR3 DNA sequence: TGTGCCAGCAGTTCGCGGGAAGCCTACAATGAGCAGTTCTTC. Protein: CASSSREAYNEQFF.

This clone was seen a single time. This chain joins TRBV7-9 and TRBJ2-1, with TRBD1 identical over 7 bases. Germline assignment: CDR1 SEHNR and CDR2 FQNEAQ (reference sequence). This CDR3 spans 17 amino acids. Trimming at V came to 5 bases and at J to 3 bases, leaving 13 bases not matched to a gene. CDR3 nucleotides: TGTGCCAGCAGCCCCACTGAGACAGGGCTGGACTACAATGAGCAGTTCTTC. Its translation: CASSPTETGLDYNEQFF.

This clone was counted a single time. The chain couples TRBV5-4 to TRBJ2-3, with 14 bases identical to TRBD2. Trimming took 0 bases from V and 5 from J; bases not matched to a gene: 2. The CDR3 is made up of 16 amino acids. From germline, CDR1 is SGHNT and CDR2 YYREEE (reference sequence). The CDR3 loop reads CASSLGLAGGRDTQYF. The DNA for the CDR3 is TGTGCCAGCAGCTTGGGACTAGCGGGGGGGCGAGATACGCAGTATTTT.

The rearrangement uses TRBV19 and TRBJ1-1; tentative D call: TRBD1 (5 bases). CDR1 is LNHDA, CDR2 SQIVND, per germline (reference sequence). Trimming left V 7 bases short and J 0 bases short, with 15 bases between. This CDR3 has 15 residues. The CDR3 spells CASTPDGGVNTEAFF. CDR3 coding DNA: TGTGCCAGTACCCCCGACGGGGGGGTGAACACTGAAGCTTTCTTT.

The rearrangement joins TRBV6-5 to TRBJ1-5; TRBD1 is a possible D gene (5 bases). The germline V gene has CDR1 MNHEY and CDR2 SVGAGI. This CDR3 has 14 residues. V was shortened by 7 bases and J by 6 bases, with 16 bases between the two germline ends. The CDR3 region is CASTEPGGGQPQHF. The CDR3 coding sequence is TGTGCCAGCACCGAGCCGGGCGGGGGTCAGCCCCAGCATTTT.